This TCR beta chain originates from a study of cytomegalovirus exposure and HLA in healthy donors. For the study at large: HLA-typed donors were the source of around 77 million unique TCRs held in an early data release. General study points: CMV serostatus was the sole immune exposure information available.

After removal of 4 bases from V and 3 bases from J, the junction contained 3 bases not matched to a gene. Germline V gene lookup returns CDR1 SGHRS and CDR2 YFSETQ. The CDR3 sequence is 14 residues long. 60 Vbeta and 13 Jbeta primers were used in PCR. Assay used: immunoSEQ multiplex PCR; TCRdb lists only in-frame clones, some missing. In the table there are 140,000 to 150,000 clones, 77% of which are singletons. Remarks on this clone: Its antigen is still unknown.

This sequence joins TRBV5-1 and TRBJ1-3, with 8 bases that match TRBD1. The receptor comes from a male donor in good health and CMV-seronegative. Sequencing input: PBMCs. The DNA for the CDR3 is TGCGCCAGCAGCCCGGACAGGGATGGAAACACCATATATTTT. It specifies CASSPDRDGNTIYF.